A selection of T cell receptor beta chains follows, all from one sample in a study of T-cell memory formation after mild COVID-19. Each CDR3 protein gets one entry after TCRdb re-called the 5' RACE reads with MiXCR. This sample has 580,000 or so distinct CDR3 sequences, with roughly a sixth found just once. Specimen: PBMCs or a T cell subset sorted from them (not recorded which). Receptors originate from an adult woman who had mild COVID-19 (a few samples of this study predate the infection). Cell type and time point are not known. Each CDR3 is given with its conserved first and last residue. A D gene is named only where the DNA matches it firmly. A row's size may be missing; if present it is once, few, many or a size class.

j_call clone_size v_call d_call cdr3_aa cdr3_nt
TRBJ2-5 NA TRBV6-5 TRBD1 CASLPVHTGGGTQYF TGTGCCAGCCTACCGGTTCATACAGGGGGAGGAACCCAGTACTTC
TRBJ2-5 NA TRBV2 TRBD1 CASSKQGTQETQYF TGTGCCAGCAGTAAACAGGGGACCCAAGAGACCCAGTACTTC
TRBJ2-1 few TRBV5-5 NA CASSLPHGNEQFF TGTGCCAGCAGCTTACCCCACGGCAATGAGCAGTTCTTC
TRBJ2-7 NA TRBV28 NA CASSPLHEAYEQYF TGTGCCAGCAGTCCTCTACACGAAGCCTACGAGCAGTACTTC
TRBJ2-1 NA TRBV7-3 TRBD2 CASSLWASGNNEQFF TGTGCCAGCAGCTTATGGGCTAGCGGGAACAATGAGCAGTTCTTC
TRBJ2-3 NA TRBV3-1 NA CASSGGATDTQYF TGTGCCAGCAGTGGGGGTGCCACAGATACGCAGTATTTT
TRBJ2-1 few TRBV5-1 NA CASSHGTDTYNEQFF TGCGCCAGCAGCCACGGCACAGACACCTACAATGAGCAGTTCTTC
TRBJ2-5 NA TRBV15 TRBD2 CATSRGDSGELGTQYF TGTGCCACCAGCAGAGGGGATAGCGGGGAGTTGGGGACCCAGTACTTC
TRBJ2-3 NA TRBV29-1 NA CSAIRVSTDTQYF TGCAGCGCGATTCGGGTGAGCACAGATACGCAGTATTTT
TRBJ2-1 few TRBV5-6 NA CASSLWSIGQFF TGTGCCAGCAGCTTGTGGAGCATCGGGCAGTTCTTC
TRBJ2-6 few TRBV20-1 NA CSASPGVTGANVLTF TGCAGTGCCTCCCCGGGGGTTACTGGGGCCAACGTCCTGACTTTC
TRBJ1-4 NA TRBV2 TRBD1 CASSELPYRGRAEKLFF TGTGCCAGCAGTGAACTCCCCTACAGGGGGCGGGCTGAAAAACTGTTTTTT
TRBJ2-2 NA TRBV10-3 TRBD1 CAISETGADTGELFF TGTGCCATCAGTGAGACAGGGGCCGACACCGGGGAGCTGTTTTTT
TRBJ1-1 NA TRBV7-2 NA CASSSRTLKAEAFF TGTGCCAGCAGCTCTCGGACCTTGAAGGCTGAAGCTTTCTTT
TRBJ2-3 NA TRBV7-8 NA CASRFQFVHGFTDTQYF TGTGCCAGCAGATTTCAGTTTGTCCACGGCTTCACAGATACGCAGTATTTT
TRBJ2-7 few TRBV5-1 NA CASSLRGGYDYEQYF TGCGCCAGCAGCTTGAGGGGGGGCTACGACTACGAGCAGTACTTC
TRBJ2-7 NA TRBV3-1 TRBD1 CASSQDPPGGSSYEQYF TGTGCCAGCAGCCAAGATCCGCCAGGGGGCTCGTCCTACGAGCAGTACTTC
TRBJ2-5 many TRBV7-3 NA CASSLNSQETQYF TGTGCCAGCAGCTTAAACAGCCAAGAGACCCAGTACTTC
TRBJ1-1 few TRBV6-1 NA CASSERRQVAVTEAFF TGTGCCAGCAGTGAAAGGAGGCAGGTCGCTGTGACTGAAGCTTTCTTT
TRBJ2-7 NA TRBV6-2/TRBV6-3 NA CASSYGGGHEQYF TGTGCCAGCAGTTACGGTGGGGGGCACGAGCAGTACTTC
TRBJ2-1 many TRBV6-5 TRBD2 CASSFLAEYNEQFF TGTGCCAGCAGTTTCCTAGCGGAGTACAATGAGCAGTTCTTC
TRBJ2-1 few TRBV6-5 NA CASSHDSYNEQFF TGTGCCAGCAGTCACGACAGTTACAATGAGCAGTTCTTC
TRBJ1-2 NA TRBV9 TRBD1 CASSVAPGGRDGYTF TGTGCCAGCAGCGTAGCTCCAGGGGGGAGAGATGGCTACACCTTC
TRBJ2-4 NA TRBV5-1 TRBD1 CASSSGQGAGGVAIQYF TGCGCCAGCAGCTCAGGACAGGGGGCTGGCGGTGTAGCCATTCAGTACTTC
TRBJ1-5 few TRBV4-1 TRBD1 CASSQGQYSNQPQHF TGCGCCAGCAGCCAGGGACAGTATAGCAATCAGCCCCAGCATTTT
TRBJ2-7 few TRBV20-1 NA CSARAPPPEGQYF TGCAGTGCTAGAGCTCCACCCCCTGAGGGCCAGTACTTC
TRBJ2-5 few TRBV5-6 TRBD2 CASSFVSGGAVEETQYF TGTGCCAGCAGCTTTGTCTCCGGGGGGGCAGTAGAAGAGACCCAGTACTTC
TRBJ1-5 NA TRBV7-2 TRBD1 CASSLGSGRQGGQPQHF TGTGCCAGCAGCTTAGGCTCAGGGCGACAGGGAGGGCAGCCCCAGCATTTT
TRBJ2-1 NA TRBV14 NA CASSQMNGVATGYYNEQFF TGTGCCAGCAGCCAGATGAACGGGGTAGCCACGGGTTATTACAATGAGCAGTTCTTC
TRBJ2-3 few TRBV19 TRBD2 CASSIRSLRGADTQYF TGTGCCAGTAGTATCAGAAGTCTCCGGGGGGCAGATACGCAGTATTTT
TRBJ2-1 NA TRBV9 NA CASSVGGGGNYNEQFF TGTGCCAGCAGCGTAGGAGGCGGGGGCAATTACAATGAGCAGTTCTTC
TRBJ2-7 NA TRBV5-6 TRBD2 CASSPTPLAGGYEQYF TGTGCCAGCAGCCCAACCCCGCTAGCGGGAGGTTACGAGCAGTACTTC
TRBJ1-6 NA TRBV5-1 TRBD1 CASSLGRTGGNSPLHF TGCGCCAGCAGCTTGGGCCGGACAGGGGGCAATTCACCCCTCCACTTT
TRBJ2-1 few TRBV18 NA CASSPRAPGASYNEQFF TGTGCCAGCTCACCACGTGCTCCAGGAGCATCCTACAATGAGCAGTTCTTC
TRBJ1-1 few TRBV15 NA CATSRDWEATAFF TGTGCCACCAGCAGAGATTGGGAGGCCACGGCTTTCTTT
TRBJ2-5 NA TRBV7-9 NA CASSRIGTDQETQYF TGTGCCAGCAGTCGTATAGGGACCGACCAAGAGACCCAGTACTTC
TRBJ1-3 few TRBV24-1 NA CATRDGRGGAGNTIYF TGTGCCACCAGGGACGGTCGTGGGGGTGCTGGAAACACCATATATTTT
TRBJ1-1 few TRBV11-2 NA CASSLVVTGPQGTEAFF TGTGCCAGCAGCTTAGTAGTGACCGGGCCCCAGGGCACTGAAGCTTTCTTT
TRBJ2-3 few TRBV5-1 TRBD2 CASSLVASGSRDTQYF TGCGCCAGCAGCTTGGTGGCTAGCGGGAGTAGGGATACGCAGTATTTT
TRBJ2-1 few TRBV19 NA CASSVGGHPYNEQFF TGTGCCAGTAGTGTCGGGGGGCACCCTTACAATGAGCAGTTCTTC
TRBJ1-4 NA TRBV12-3/TRBV12-4 NA CASSRVLLMEKLFF TGTGCCAGCAGTCGGGTCCTTCTAATGGAAAAACTGTTTTTT
TRBJ2-2 NA TRBV6-2/TRBV6-3 NA CASTVNTGELFF TGTGCCAGCACAGTTAACACCGGGGAGCTGTTTTTT
TRBJ2-7 few TRBV13 TRBD2 CASSTRPGLAGREQYF TGTGCCAGCAGCACAAGACCGGGACTAGCGGGGCGGGAGCAGTACTTC
TRBJ2-7 few TRBV24-1 TRBD1 CATSDRDRSYEQYF TGTGCCACCAGTGACCGGGACAGGTCCTACGAGCAGTACTTC
TRBJ2-3 few TRBV20-1 TRBD2 CSATGTSGTSTDTQYF TGCAGTGCTACCGGGACTAGCGGGACTAGCACAGATACGCAGTATTTT
TRBJ2-5 NA TRBV24-1 TRBD1 CATSDPTHPDRGTQYF TGTGCCACCAGTGACCCCACACACCCGGACAGGGGGACCCAGTACTTC
TRBJ1-6 NA TRBV5-6 NA CASSLYGGWDSPLHF TGTGCCAGCAGCTTGTATGGGGGCTGGGATTCACCCCTCCACTTT
TRBJ2-2 few TRBV29-1 NA CSVRYTGELFF TGCAGCGTCAGATACACCGGGGAGCTGTTTTTT
TRBJ1-1 NA TRBV4-3 NA CASSQDTPGGTEAFF TGCGCCAGCAGCCAAGACACCCCCGGGGGGACTGAAGCTTTCTTT
TRBJ2-7 few TRBV14 NA CASSQDRLYEQYF TGTGCCAGCAGCCAAGACAGGCTCTACGAGCAGTACTTC
TRBJ2-5 NA TRBV7-2 NA CASSLAYTQETQYF TGTGCCAGCAGCTTAGCATACACCCAAGAGACCCAGTACTTC
TRBJ2-7 NA TRBV10-3 TRBD1 CAISESRDRGLPYEQYF TGTGCCATCAGTGAGTCTCGGGACAGGGGGCTTCCCTACGAGCAGTACTTC
TRBJ1-1 few TRBV15 NA CATSRDWTPPAFF TGTGCCACCAGCAGAGATTGGACACCTCCAGCTTTCTTT
TRBJ1-1 few TRBV7-9 NA CASSGWRDLNTEAFF TGTGCCAGCAGCGGATGGCGAGATTTGAACACTGAAGCTTTCTTT
TRBJ2-1 many TRBV9 NA CASSVMGNNNEQFF TGTGCCAGCAGCGTAATGGGAAACAACAATGAGCAGTTCTTC